Listed below are T cell receptor beta chains from one sample, sequenced in a study of blood T cell repertoires in COVID-19. Profiled with immunoSEQ multiplex PCR; TCRdb holds only in-frame clones, not every one. The table shows around 300,000 clones, with roughly 88% occurring only once. Sequences were obtained from PBMCs or T cells enriched from blood (not recorded which). The receptor set was obtained from a man aged 30 to 39 who had recovered from COVID-19. Both conserved end residues are part of each CDR3. A D gene is named only where the DNA matches it firmly. Clone size, where shown, is once, few, many, or a class for clones that have expanded.

D	size	V	J	CDR3	DNA
TRBD2	once	TRBV6-4	TRBJ2-1	CASRATSGGARDEQFF	TGTGCCAGCAGAGCGACTAGCGGGGGGGCCAGGGATGAGCAGTTCTTC
TRBD2	.	TRBV3-1/TRBV3-2	TRBJ2-1	CASSQGLAGGDEQFF	TGTGCCAGCAGCCAAGGACTAGCGGGGGGGGATGAGCAGTTCTTC
.	.	TRBV12-3/TRBV12-4	TRBJ2-4	CASVFGSSDIQYF	TGTGCCAGCGTATTTGGCAGTTCCGACATTCAGTACTTC
.	once	TRBV28	TRBJ1-1	CASSFSPPRNTEAFF	TGTGCCAGCAGTTTTAGCCCCCCAAGAAACACTGAAGCTTTCTTT
TRBD1	.	TRBV7-9	TRBJ2-7	CASRGTGPHYEQYF	TGTGCCAGCAGGGGGACAGGGCCCCACTACGAGCAGTACTTC
.	.	TRBV5-1	TRBJ1-6	CASSLAGSRANSPLHF	TGCGCCAGCAGCTTGGCGGGAAGTAGGGCTAATTCACCCCTCCACTTT
TRBD1	.	TRBV6-1	TRBJ1-5	CASSEGTGTSNQPQHF	TGTGCCAGCAGTGAGGGGACAGGTACCAGCAATCAGCCCCAGCATTTT
.	few	TRBV12-2	TRBJ2-2	CASRSLPTGGTGELFF	TGTGCAAGTCGCTCCCTTCCCACAGGGGGCACCGGGGAGCTGTTTTTT
.	.	TRBV9	TRBJ2-1	CASRQTATYNEQFF	TGTGCCAGCAGGCAGACAGCAACCTACAATGAGCAGTTCTTC
TRBD1	.	TRBV15	TRBJ2-7	CATSRGFTGGEQYF	TGTGCCACCAGCAGAGGCTTCACAGGGGGGGAGCAGTACTTC
TRBD1	once	TRBV4-2	TRBJ1-3	CASSRGQGPSGNTIYF	TGTGCCAGCAGCCGTGGACAGGGCCCCTCTGGAAACACCATATATTTT
TRBD2	.	TRBV9	TRBJ2-7	CASSVGLQSGASYEQYF	TGTGCCAGCAGCGTAGGGTTGCAAAGCGGGGCCTCCTACGAGCAGTACTTC
.	.	TRBV7-6	TRBJ2-1	CASSLIGDEQFF	TGTGCCAGCAGCTTAATCGGTGATGAGCAGTTCTTC
.	.	TRBV15	TRBJ2-3	CATSRDYREGSDTQYF	TGTGCCACCAGCAGAGATTACAGGGAGGGGTCAGATACGCAGTATTTT
.	.	TRBV15	TRBJ1-5	CATSRDGAPGEFQPQHF	TGTGCCACCAGCAGAGATGGGGCACCAGGGGAATTTCAGCCCCAGCATTTT
TRBD2	.	TRBV24-1	TRBJ2-7	CATSDSGAGVYEQYF	TGTGCCACCAGTGATTCGGGAGCGGGGGTCTACGAGCAGTACTTC
TRBD1	once	TRBV2	TRBJ2-4	CASRGARGLDKNIQYF	TGTGCCAGCAGGGGGGCGAGGGGGCTAGACAAAAACATTCAGTACTTC